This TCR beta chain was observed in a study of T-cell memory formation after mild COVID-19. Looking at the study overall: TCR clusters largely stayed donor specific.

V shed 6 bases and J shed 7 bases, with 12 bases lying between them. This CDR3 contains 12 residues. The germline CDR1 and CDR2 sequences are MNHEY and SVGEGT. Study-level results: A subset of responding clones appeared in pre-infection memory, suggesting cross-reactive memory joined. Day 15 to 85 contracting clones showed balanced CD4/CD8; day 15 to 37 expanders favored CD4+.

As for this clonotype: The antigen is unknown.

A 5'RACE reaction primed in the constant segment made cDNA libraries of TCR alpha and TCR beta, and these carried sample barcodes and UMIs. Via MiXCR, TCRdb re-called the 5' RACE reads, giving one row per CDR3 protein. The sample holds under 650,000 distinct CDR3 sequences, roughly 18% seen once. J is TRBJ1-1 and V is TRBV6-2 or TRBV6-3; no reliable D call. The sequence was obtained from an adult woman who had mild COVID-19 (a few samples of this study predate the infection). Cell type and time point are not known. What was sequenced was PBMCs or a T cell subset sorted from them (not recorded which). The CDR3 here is CASRPVRSEAFF. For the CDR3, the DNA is TGTGCCAGCAGGCCAGTGCGTAGTGAAGCTTTCTTT.